This T cell receptor beta chain was identified during a study of blood T cell repertoires in COVID-19. Study at large: The United States, Italy and Spain were the sources of the acute and convalescent COVID-19 samples.

The method was immunoSEQ multiplex PCR; TCRdb's version includes in-frame clones alone and lacks a portion of them. The sample has approximately 100,000 clones; approximately 80% are singletons. This CDR3 is built from 15 residues. Germline CDR1 is LGHDT and CDR2 is YNNKEL (reference sequence). V lost 1 base and J lost 3, with 9 bases in between. The clonotype comes from a woman older than 75 with active or convalescent COVID-19. The V and J genes are TRBV3-1 (or the pseudogene TRBV3-2) and TRBJ1-4; D perhaps matches TRBD1 (6 bases). Sequencing was done on a sample of peripheral blood. CDR3 amino acids: CASSQGTASNEKLFF. As DNA, the CDR3 is TGTGCCAGCAGCCAAGGGACAGCTTCTAATGAAAAACTGTTTTTT.